The 2 T cell receptor beta chains reported below all come from one sample, sequenced in a study of beta chain features in type 1 diabetes (dated by TCRdb to 2016 to 2019). The method behind the library was the immunoSEQ multiplex PCR assay. The High Capacity cDNA Reverse Transcription Kit was used to reverse transcribe all of the isolated RNA, meaning that expressed TCRB transcripts were what got sequenced. TCRdb took over this immuneACCESS table, retaining in-frame rearrangements with V and J assigned. Such tables are incomplete; in checked studies, under half of the missing clones stem from an unresolved V gene, and the remainder is unexplained. This sample gives 120,000 to 150,000 clones in total; 6.9% of them show up just once. The biggest ten clones account for about 1.3% of the sample. Sequenced material: central memory CD4+ T cells from blood. The receptors come from a woman in her thirties in good health.

This clone turned up a few times. Its ends do not fully match the called genes, so a read error is possible. The chain links TRBV18 to TRBJ2-2; 14 positions match TRBD2. The CDR3 is made up of 16 amino acids. The germline gives CDR1 KGHSH, CDR2 LQKENI. CDR3 coding DNA: TGTGCCAGCTCAACACCGGGACTAGCGGGAGCCGGGGAGCTGTTTTTT. Protein sequence: CASSTPGLAGAGELFF.

The chain recombines TRBV9 with TRBJ1-2, with D perhaps matching TRBD1 (5 bases). CDR1 and CDR2 (germline): SGDLS, YYNGEE. The CDR3 runs to 13 residues. V was cut by 1 base and J by 7 bases, with 11 bases left in between. The CDR3 DNA is TGTGCCAGCAGCGTACCGCCTACAGGTGGCTACACCTTC. This encodes CASSVPPTGGYTF.